The sequence of this T cell receptor (beta chain) was determined in a study of blood T cells in healthy people across ages. Germline CDR1 is SGHTA and CDR2 is FQGNSA. V lost 1 base to trimming and J lost 4 bases, with 12 bases between them. This CDR3 is 15 amino acids long. This clonotype has ten or more counts. Its antigen is not known. Ten milliliters of peripheral blood were drawn from each donor. The study, taken as a whole, reports: With donor CMV status unknown, expanded clonotype changes were possibly confounded.

Sample-barcoded 5' priming and a J-beta primer mix drove a second PCR of 7 to 11 cycles. TCRdb used MiXCR to reprocess the 5' RACE reads, holding one entry per CDR3 protein. The sample has more than 800,000 distinct CDR3 sequences; 29% are singletons. The rearrangement links TRBV7-2 to TRBJ2-3; TRBD2 is a possible D gene (6 bases). The sample taken for sequencing was blood. The clonotype was recovered from a woman over 75 in good health. This CDR3 reads CASSLGAGLPDTQYF. The CDR3 region has the DNA TGTGCCAGCAGCTTAGGAGCGGGCCTTCCAGATACGCAGTATTTT.